These 5 T cell receptor beta chains were all obtained from the same sample, sequenced in a study of T-cell memory formation after mild COVID-19. TCRdb processed the 5' RACE reads anew with MiXCR; each CDR3 protein has one entry. This sample has roughly 340,000 distinct CDR3 sequences, with 20% to 25% found just once. Sequenced sample: PBMCs or a T cell subset sorted from them (not recorded which). All receptors derive from a man aged 18 to 30 who had mild COVID-19 (a few samples of this study predate the infection). Cell type and time point are not known.

The chain combines TRBV20-1 with TRBJ2-3, with D maybe TRBD2 (6 bases). The CDR3 sequence is 16 residues long. The germline V gene has CDR1 DFQATT and CDR2 SNEGSKA (reference sequence). V gave up 2 bases and J gave up 1 base, with 16 bases separating them. The CDR3 DNA follows: TGCAGTGCTAGAATGCTAGCGCGCTCGGGCACAGATACGCAGTATTTT. It yields the protein CSARMLARSGTDTQYF.

The chain combines TRBV7-9 with TRBJ1-1; 7 bases fit TRBD1. V was pared by 4 bases and J by 3 bases, with 11 bases of the junction left unmatched. Germline CDR1 SEHNR, CDR2 FQNEAQ (reference sequence). The CDR3 consists of 16 residues. The CDR3 sequence is CASSSPAGGRYTEAFF. CDR3 bases: TGTGCCAGCAGCTCTCCGGCAGGGGGACGGTACACTGAAGCTTTCTTT. Full variable domain (missing parts from reference TRBV7-9 and TRBJ1-1): DTGVSQNPRHKITKRGQNVTFRCDPISEHNRLYWYRQTLGQGPEFLTYFQNEAQLEKSRLLSDRFSAERPKGSFSTLEIQRTEQGDSAMYLCASSSPAGGRYTEAFFGQGTRLTVV.

V gene TRBV19 combines with J gene TRBJ2-3; weak D call: TRBD1 (6 bases). Germline CDR1 and CDR2: LNHDA and SQIVND (reference sequence). The CDR3 covers 14 residues. V was cut by 6 bases and J by 3 bases, with 13 bases left in between. The CDR3 nucleotides read TGTGCCAGTAGCACCCAGGGGTCGACAGATACGCAGTATTTT. This codes for CASSTQGSTDTQYF.

This rearrangement joins TRBV18 to TRBJ2-7, with 14 bases matching TRBD2. Germline assignment: CDR1 KGHSH and CDR2 LQKENI. V lost 2 bases and J lost 1; bases outside the gene matches: 10. The CDR3 is made up of 19 amino acids. The CDR3 bases are TGTGCCAGCTCACCATCGACTAGCGGGGGGGAAGCACGGTCCTACGAGCAGTACTTC. Translated, it gives CASSPSTSGGEARSYEQYF. The full variable domain, with the rest looked up from reference TRBV18 and TRBJ2-7, is NAGVMQNPRHLVRRRGQEARLRCSPMKGHSHVYWYRQLPEEGLKFMVYLQKENIIDESGMPKERFSAEFPKEGPSILRIQQVVRGDSAAYFCASSPSTSGGEARSYEQYFGPGTRLTVT.

This clonotype was seen a handful of times. The chain combines TRBV30 with TRBJ1-1; 7 bases line up with TRBD1. Trimming removed 3 bases from V and 7 bases from J; junction bases left unmatched: 17. There are 16 residues in the CDR3. Looked up from germline, CDR1 is GTSNPN and CDR2 is SVGIG (reference sequence). As DNA, the CDR3 is TGTGCCTGGAGCCACGGACGTGGCAGGGGGTCACGTGAAGCTTTCTTT. Translated, it gives CAWSHGRGRGSREAFF.